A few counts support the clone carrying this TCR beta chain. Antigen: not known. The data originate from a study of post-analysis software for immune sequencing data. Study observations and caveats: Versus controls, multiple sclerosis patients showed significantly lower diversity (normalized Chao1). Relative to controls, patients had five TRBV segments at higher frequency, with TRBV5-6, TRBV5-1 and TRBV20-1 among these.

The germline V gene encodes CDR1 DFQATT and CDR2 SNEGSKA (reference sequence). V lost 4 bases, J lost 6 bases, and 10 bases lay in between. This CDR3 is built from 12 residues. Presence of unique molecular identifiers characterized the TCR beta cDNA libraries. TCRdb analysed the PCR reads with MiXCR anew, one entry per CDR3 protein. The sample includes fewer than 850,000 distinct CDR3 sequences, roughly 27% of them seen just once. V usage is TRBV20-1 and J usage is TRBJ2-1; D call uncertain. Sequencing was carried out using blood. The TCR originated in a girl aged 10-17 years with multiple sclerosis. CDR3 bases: TGCAGTGCTACGAGAGGTCCCAATGAGCAGTTCTTC. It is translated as CSATRGPNEQFF.